The next 32 T cell receptor beta chains were all read from a single sample in a study of blood T cell repertoires in COVID-19. The data were produced by immunoSEQ multiplex PCR, yet TCRdb's version contains in-frame clones alone and is incomplete. The sample yields over 200,000 clones, about 83% seen once. Sequences were obtained from peripheral blood. These receptors were taken from a man in his sixties who had recovered from COVID-19.

This clone has only one observation. This rearrangement joins TRBV11-3 to TRBJ2-3, with 11 nucleotides matching TRBD1. Germline CDR1 SGHNT, CDR2 YENEEA. After removal of 4 bases from V and 9 bases from J, the junction contained 6 bases not matched to a gene. The CDR3 has 14 residues. In DNA, the CDR3 is TGTGCCAGCAGCTCACCGGGACAGGGGGGAACGCAGTATTTT. It translates to CASSSPGQGGTQYF.

This clone occurred a few times. The genes are TRBV5-4 and TRBJ1-2; D remains unclear. Germline CDR1 reads SGHNT; CDR2 reads YYREEE (reference sequence). The V end lost 0 bases, the J end lost 5 bases, and 11 bases lay between the germline ends. CDR3 size: 14 residues. The CDR3 coding sequence is TGTGCCAGCAGCTTGGGGGAGGGCTGGTATGGCTACACCTTC. As protein: CASSLGEGWYGYTF. The variable domain in full, completed from reference TRBV5-4 and TRBJ1-2, reads ETGVTQSPTHLIKTRGQQVTLRCSSQSGHNTVSWYQQALGQGPQFIFQYYREEENGRGNFPPRFSGLQFPNYSSELNVNALELDDSALYLCASSLGEGWYGYTFGSGTRLTVV.

V is TRBV9 and J is TRBJ1-1, with D unclear. In germline, CDR1 is SGDLS, CDR2 YYNGEE. The CDR3 covers 14 residues. Trimming removed 7 bases from V and 1 base from J, with 14 bases in between. CDR3 DNA: TGTGCCAGCCGTAGGGCTGGGAGGAACACTGAAGCTTTCTTT. This encodes CASRRAGRNTEAFF.

The chain carries TRBV20-1 and TRBJ2-1, with D maybe TRBD1 (5 bases). CDR1 is DFQATT, CDR2 SNEGSKA, per germline (reference sequence). The CDR3 has 11 amino acids. Trimming took off 5 bases at V and 10 bases at J, with 12 bases between the two ends. This chain's CDR3 is CSALGEGEQFF. The CDR3 bases are TGCAGTGCTTTAGGGGAAGGCGAGCAGTTCTTC.

Only a few counts were recorded for this clone. J is TRBJ2-3 and V is TRBV30; D is perhaps TRBD2 (6 bases). The CDR3 extends over 11 amino acids. The V gene's germline CDR1 is GTSNPN and CDR2 SVGIG (reference sequence). V lost 5 bases to trimming and J lost 12 bases, with 15 bases between them. CDR3 protein: CAWGLSGAQYF. The CDR3 coding sequence is TGTGCCTGGGGACTTAGCGGAGCCCAGTATTTT.

This chain connects TRBV5-4 to TRBJ1-2, with D maybe TRBD1 (5 bases). Germline V gene lookup returns CDR1 SGHNT and CDR2 YYREEE (reference sequence). The CDR3 runs to 15 residues. Between the trimmed V and J ends, which lost 4 bases and 0 bases, there was a span of 13 bases. The CDR3 loop is CASSPAQTANYGYTF. Written as DNA, the CDR3 is TGTGCCAGCAGCCCCGCCCAGACAGCTAACTATGGCTACACCTTC.

This clone was found once. This chain connects TRBV2 to TRBJ2-3; TRBD2 is a possible D gene (5 bases). V lost 3 bases to trimming and J lost 0 bases, with 7 bases between them. The CDR3 is 14 residues long. Germline CDR1 reads SNHLY; CDR2 reads FYNNEI. CDR3 in amino acids: CASSERRSTDTQYF. In nucleotides, the CDR3 is TGTGCCAGCAGTGAGAGGAGGAGCACAGATACGCAGTATTTT.

V usage is TRBV5-1 and J usage is TRBJ2-7, with TRBD1 identical over 10 bases. This CDR3 has 14 residues. J was trimmed by 5 bases and V by 0 bases; bases with no gene match: 2. The V gene's germline CDR1 is SGHRS and CDR2 YFSETQ. CDR3 sequence: CASSLGTGGDEQYF. The CDR3 DNA is TGCGCCAGCAGCTTGGGGACAGGGGGTGACGAGCAGTACTTC. The variable domain in full, completed from reference TRBV5-1 and TRBJ2-7, reads KAGVTQTPRYLIKTRGQQVTLSCSPISGHRSVSWYQQTPGQGLQFLFEYFSETQRNKGNFPGRFSGRQFSNSRSEMNVSTLELGDSALYLCASSLGTGGDEQYFGPGTRLTVT.

The V call is TRBV5-4, the J call TRBJ2-1; a possible D gene is TRBD2 (5 bases). Germline lookup yields CDR1 SGHNT and CDR2 YYREEE (reference sequence). V was pared by 0 bases and J by 0 bases, with 10 bases between. The CDR3 has 16 amino acids. The CDR3 DNA sequence: TGTGCCAGCAGCTTGGCGGCGGGCAGCTCCTACAATGAGCAGTTCTTC. This gives the protein CASSLAAGSSYNEQFF.

The chain has TRBV7-2 and TRBJ1-2; D perhaps matches TRBD1 (6 bases). The length of the CDR3 is 15 residues. With 5 bases removed from V and 4 bases from J, the gap between germline ends came to 17 bases. Germline V gene lookup returns CDR1 SGHTA and CDR2 FQGNSA. The CDR3 protein is CASSRPSQGVYGYTF. Written as DNA, the CDR3 is TGTGCCAGCAGCCGGCCCTCACAGGGCGTCTATGGCTACACCTTC.

The chain links TRBV5-6 to TRBJ1-1, with D tentatively TRBD1 (5 bases). The CDR3 has 14 amino acids. Between the trimmed V and J ends, which lost 3 bases and 3 bases, there was a span of 12 bases. Germline values: CDR1 SGHDT, CDR2 YYEEEE. The CDR3 nucleotides are TGTGCCAGCAGCTACTCCGGGGGATACACTGAAGCTTTCTTT. Translated, it gives CASSYSGGYTEAFF.

The rearrangement joins TRBV19 to TRBJ2-3; D may be TRBD1 (6 bases). The ends were cut back, 5 bases at V and 0 bases at J, with 18 bases in the middle. From germline, CDR1 is LNHDA and CDR2 SQIVND (reference sequence). The CDR3 sequence is 17 residues long. The DNA of the CDR3 is TGTGCCAGTAGTTTGCCTCTCCAGGGGTCTAGCACAGATACGCAGTATTTT. Encoded protein: CASSLPLQGSSTDTQYF.

The rearrangement uses TRBV7-2 and TRBJ1-5; no reliable D call. V lost 5 bases and J 10 bases, leaving 15 bases between the germline ends. CDR3 length equals 13 residues. Germline V lookup: CDR1 SGHTA, CDR2 FQGNSA. CDR3 DNA sequence: TGTGCCAGCAGCGCGTCGACTTCGAATCCCCAGCATTTT. Translation: CASSASTSNPQHF.

The CDR3 reads CASSHGGGAGYTGELFF. The CDR3 DNA reads TGTGCCAGCAGCCATGGCGGGGGGGCCGGTTACACCGGGGAGCTGTTTTTT. The gene calls are TRBV4-2 and TRBJ2-2; 9 bases align to TRBD2. Germline CDR1 reads LGHNA; CDR2 reads YNFKEQ. J lost 3 bases, V lost 3 bases, and 8 bases had no gene match. CDR3 length equals 17 residues.

This rearrangement joins TRBV30 to TRBJ2-7, with 9 bases identical to TRBD1. Germline V lookup: CDR1 GTSNPN, CDR2 SVGIG (reference sequence). The CDR3 is 13 residues long. Trimming removed 5 bases from V and 7 bases from J; junction bases left unmatched: 9. This CDR3 is CAWAGTGTSEQYF. As DNA, the CDR3 is TGTGCCTGGGCCGGGACAGGGACCTCTGAGCAGTACTTC.

V is TRBV19 and J is TRBJ2-5, with TRBD2 identical over 13 bases. J lost 1 base, V lost 6 bases, and 8 bases had no gene match. The germline gives CDR1 LNHDA, CDR2 SQIVND (reference sequence). The CDR3 has 17 amino acids. CDR3 residues: CASSRGGLAGLQETQYF. The CDR3 DNA sequence: TGTGCCAGTAGCCGAGGGGGACTAGCGGGACTCCAAGAGACCCAGTACTTC.

CDR3 residues: CASRYNRQDNFNGYTF. The CDR3 DNA follows: TGCGCCAGCAGGTACAACAGGCAGGACAATTTCAATGGCTACACCTTC. V is TRBV4-3 and J is TRBJ1-2, with D maybe TRBD1 (5 bases). The CDR3 sequence is 16 residues long. The V gene's germline CDR1 is LGHNA and CDR2 YSLEER. V shed 6 bases and J shed 6 bases, with 23 bases lying between them.

The chain carries TRBV7-3 and TRBJ1-4; TRBD1 is a possible D gene (5 bases). The V gene lost 3 bases and the J gene lost 8 bases, with 10 bases spanning the gap. Per germline, CDR1 SGHTA and CDR2 FQGTGA. CDR3 length: 13 amino acids. CDR3 sequence reads: CASSLGTGEKLFF. The CDR3 region has the DNA TGTGCCAGCAGCTTGGGGACTGGGGAAAAACTGTTTTTT.

The CDR3 DNA reads as TGTGCCAGCAGCAATAATGAAAAACTGTTTTTT. This codes for CASSNNEKLFF. The V and J genes are TRBV2 and TRBJ1-4; D not resolved. The length of the CDR3 is 11 residues. Germline loops: CDR1 SNHLY, CDR2 FYNNEI. Trimming shortened V by 6 bases and J by 4 bases, and 3 bases separated the two germline ends.

The chain employs TRBV3-1 (or the pseudogene TRBV3-2) and TRBJ1-2; D is uncertain. From germline, CDR1 is LGHDT and CDR2 YNNKEL (reference sequence). The CDR3 is 13 amino acids. Trimming removed 4 bases at V and 5 bases at J, with 11 bases between. The CDR3 protein is CASSPAEKYGYTF. The CDR3 DNA sequence: TGTGCCAGCAGCCCCGCGGAGAAATATGGCTACACCTTC.

This clone has a single count. This CDR3 reads CAISGGLQAYNEQFF. In DNA form, the CDR3 reads TGTGCCATCAGTGGGGGCCTACAAGCCTACAATGAGCAGTTCTTC. The chain combines TRBV10-3 with TRBJ2-1; possible D gene TRBD1, 5 bases. V was clipped by 4 bases and J by 2 bases, with 12 bases between them. The CDR3 contains 15 residues. Germline CDR1 and CDR2: ENHRY and SYGVKD.

V usage is TRBV18 and J usage is TRBJ2-7; 10 nucleotides match TRBD1. J lost 0 bases, V lost 2 bases, and 4 bases had no gene match. The CDR3 consists of 16 residues. CDR1 is KGHSH and CDR2 is LQKENI in the germline V gene. CDR3 DNA: TGTGCCAGCTCACCAACGGGGACAGGGGTCTCCTACGAGCAGTACTTC. Protein product: CASSPTGTGVSYEQYF.

The CDR3 sequence: CASSIEGTGIRRQYF. DNA for the CDR3: TGTGCCAGTAGTATAGAGGGGACAGGGATCCGGCGGCAGTACTTC. The V and J genes are TRBV19 and TRBJ2-7; 9 bases are a match to TRBD1. The trim removed 0 bases at V and 9 bases at J, leaving 9 bases unmatched. This CDR3 has 15 residues. Germline CDR1 LNHDA, CDR2 SQIVND (reference sequence).

The gene calls are TRBV5-1 and TRBJ2-7, with a tentative D call TRBD1 (5 bases). This CDR3 is 13 amino acids long. Trimming left V 0 bases short and J 7 bases short, with 11 bases between. Germline CDR1 SGHRS, CDR2 YFSETQ. The DNA for the CDR3 is TGCGCCAGCAGCTTGGCCGCAGGGATAGAGCAGTACTTC. Translation gives CASSLAAGIEQYF.

The gene calls are TRBV25-1 and TRBJ2-7, with D perhaps matching TRBD2 (5 bases). This CDR3 spans 15 amino acids. V gave up 3 bases and J gave up 0 bases, with 12 bases separating them. Germline-derived CDR1 and CDR2 are MGHDK and SYGVNS. CDR3 sequence reads: CASSDWGESSYEQYF. The CDR3 region has the DNA TGTGCCAGCAGTGACTGGGGAGAATCCTCCTACGAGCAGTACTTC.

The chain has TRBV30 and TRBJ2-7; TRBD1 matches 8 bases. Germline CDR1 GTSNPN, CDR2 SVGIG (reference sequence). The CDR3 contains 12 residues. Trimming removed 8 bases from V and 7 bases from J; junction bases left unmatched: 10. CDR3 bases: TGTGCCCAGATAGGACAGGGTTTGGAGCAGTACTTC. Residues: CAQIGQGLEQYF.

CDR3 residues: CASSPPGRGEETQYF. The CDR3 DNA sequence: TGTGCCAGCAGCCCACCAGGCAGGGGCGAAGAGACCCAGTACTTC. The V and J genes are TRBV7-9 and TRBJ2-5; D might be TRBD1 (6 bases). The CDR3 runs 15 residues. The V and J ends lost 5 bases and 3 bases respectively, with 16 bases between them. The germline gives CDR1 SEHNR, CDR2 FQNEAQ (reference sequence).

This clone appeared many times. The J gene is TRBJ2-7, the V gene TRBV3-1 (or the pseudogene TRBV3-2), with TRBD1 as a possible D gene (5 bases). The CDR3 length is 14 residues. The germline CDR1 and CDR2 sequences are LGHDT and YNNKEL (reference sequence). The germline V and J ends were trimmed by 1 base and 4 bases, with 11 bases remaining between them. Written as DNA, the CDR3 is TGTGCCAGCAGCCAAGGGGGTCAGGGTTACGAGCAGTACTTC. This encodes CASSQGGQGYEQYF.

The CDR3 protein is CASRRGQQVKGYTF. CDR3 nucleotide sequence: TGTGCCAGCAGGCGGGGACAGCAGGTGAAGGGCTACACCTTC. The chain recombines TRBV28 with TRBJ1-2; 7 bases map to TRBD1. The CDR3 is 14 residues long. Looked up from germline, CDR1 is MDHEN and CDR2 is SYDVKM. J lost 8 bases, V lost 6 bases, and 12 bases had no gene match.

This clone was observed once. The V call is TRBV29-1, the J call TRBJ1-2, with a tentative D call TRBD1 (5 bases). The V and J ends lost 6 bases and 5 bases respectively, with 16 bases between them. Per the germline V gene, CDR1 is SQVTM and CDR2 is ANQGSEA. CDR3 length: 13 amino acids. The CDR3 sequence is CSVGGSADYGYTF. The CDR3 nucleotides are TGCAGCGTGGGGGGTTCGGCGGATTATGGCTACACCTTC.

The J gene is TRBJ2-5, the V gene TRBV24-1; 7 nucleotides align to TRBD1. The V segment lost 9 bases and the J segment 2 bases; nucleotides outside the gene matches: 5. The CDR3 runs to 13 residues. The V gene's germline CDR1 is KGHDR and CDR2 SFDVKD. The CDR3 nucleotides are TGTGCCACCGCCGGGACAGTACAAGAGACCCAGTACTTC. Residues: CATAGTVQETQYF.

This clone was counted a few times. The chain employs TRBV11-3 and TRBJ2-2; D is undetermined. Trimming removed 0 bases from V and 5 bases from J, with 4 bases in between. Germline V gene lookup returns CDR1 SGHNT and CDR2 YENEEA. The CDR3 contains 13 residues. DNA of the CDR3: TGTGCCAGCAGCTTAGATCCTACCGGGGAGCTGTTTTTT. Its translation is CASSLDPTGELFF.